This T cell receptor (beta chain) is from a study of T cell changes during pregnancy in multiple sclerosis. The V end was cut by 4 bases, the J end by 0 bases, with 10 bases between. Germline CDR1 is MNHNS and CDR2 is SASEGT. CDR3 length: 15 amino acids. TCRdb keeps only in-frame clones here, not all; method: immunoSEQ multiplex PCR. The sample includes about 84,000 clones, approximately 94% of them seen just once. The input for sequencing was peripheral blood, taken in the third trimester of pregnancy. The source of this sequence is a female donor with multiple sclerosis, enrolled in a pregnancy study. This chain links TRBV6-1 with TRBJ1-5, with D perhaps TRBD1 (5 bases). Here the CDR3 reads CASSADRYSNQPQHF. As DNA, the CDR3 is TGTGCCAGCAGTGCAGACAGATATAGCAATCAGCCCCAGCATTTT.